This T cell receptor beta chain is from a study of shared clonotypes between healthy human individuals. Study in general: A couple of female and a few male donors aged 18 to 49 were enrolled.

This clone was observed a single time. The antigen remains undetermined. Different DNA sequences within this sample yield the same CDR3. The germline V gene has CDR1 MNHEY and CDR2 SVGAGI. The V gene lost 3 bases and the J gene lost 2 bases, with 7 bases spanning the gap. CDR3 length: 13 amino acids. Study observations and caveats: The study sampled only blood, and tissue repertoires likely differ.

The run depth of the assay was deep. Assay used: immunoSEQ multiplex PCR; TCRdb lists only in-frame clones, some missing. There are 2 million or so clones in the sample; roughly 94% occur only once, and 0.1% to 0.15% lies in the top ten. The sequence derives from a man aged 18 to 30 in good health. The sequencing sample was made of naive CD4+ T cells sorted from blood. Subset in this sample: CD45RA+ positively selected. The chain is built from TRBV6-5 and TRBJ1-2; D call uncertain. CDR3 amino acids: CASSYRVNYGYTF. The CDR3 DNA is TGTGCCAGCAGTTATCGAGTAAACTATGGCTACACCTTC.